This T cell receptor beta chain was captured by sequencing in a study of CD8 T cells in Susac syndrome. With random hexamers, 0.5 to 1 ug RNA was reverse transcribed. A multiplex approach, immunoSEQ multiplex PCR, amplified TCR beta CDR3 across 54 Vbeta and 13 Jbeta. TCRdb fed the immunoSEQ multiplex PCR reads into MiXCR, producing one record per CDR3 protein. The data contain just over 150,000 distinct CDR3 sequences, approximately 95% of them seen just once; the ten biggest clones take up about 0.17%. Germline-derived CDR1 and CDR2 are DFQATT and SNEGSKA (reference sequence). The CDR3 is made up of 15 amino acids. The V segment lost 4 bases and the J segment 1 base; nucleotides outside the gene matches: 10.

This TCR derives from a human donor with Susac syndrome. The chain combines TRBV20-1 with TRBJ2-7; the match to TRBD1 covers 7 bases. Sequences were obtained from CD4+ T cells from PBMCs. For the CDR3, the DNA is TGCAGTGCTACTATCCTGTACAGGGGATCCTACGAGCAGTACTTC. It specifies CSATILYRGSYEQYF.